This record covers a single T cell receptor beta chain. Source study methods: Researchers report that nucleated cell counts were estimated from reference gene primer amplification. Data came from immunoSEQ multiplex PCR; TCRdb stores just in-frame clones and leaves some out. For V, J and clone size, that table is used; D and trimming come from the DNA. The sample has roughly 150,000 clones, roughly 80% seen once. The CDR3 spans 15 residues. CDR1 is SGHTA, CDR2 FQGNSA, per germline. Losses at the gene ends were 3 bases for V and 1 base for J; bases not matched to a gene: 4. The data belong to a study of blood T cell repertoires in COVID-19. Study details: T cells, B-cell-depleted T cells, or PBMCs provided the cDNA or gDNA that served as material.

Input material: peripheral blood. This chain links TRBV7-2 with TRBJ1-1; 8 nucleotides align to TRBD1. The receptor's source is a woman aged 80 or over with acute or convalescent COVID-19. Here the CDR3 DNA reads TGTGCCAGCAGCTTTGTGCAGGGGGCGAACACTGAAGCTTTCTTT. This sequence encodes CASSFVQGANTEAFF.